This T cell receptor beta chain originates from a study of blood T cell repertoires in COVID-19. V lost 3 bases, J lost 4 bases, and 12 bases stayed unmatched. The germline V gene encodes CDR1 DFQATT and CDR2 SNEGSKA (reference sequence). The CDR3 has 16 residues. The repertoire was sequenced with immunoSEQ multiplex PCR; TCRdb's copy has only in-frame clones and lacks some. Of nearly 110,000 clones listed, 70% to 90% are singletons. The chain carries TRBV20-1 and TRBJ1-2; TRBD1 agrees at 9 bases. The TCR comes from a man between 40 and 49 years old with active or convalescent COVID-19. The sequencing input was peripheral blood. CDR3 in amino acids: CSASPGQGLGIYGYTF. The CDR3, as DNA: TGCAGTGCTAGTCCCGGACAGGGGCTCGGGATCTATGGCTACACCTTC.